The next 32 T cell receptor beta chains were all read from a single sample in a study of spatial heterogeneity in lung cancer. Study-wide results and caveats: Mutation tallies in tumors tracked expanded intratumoral alpha and beta TCR counts.

Time point defined: sample taken at primary tumor resection. Their specific antigens are unknown. TCRdb reprocessed the 5' RACE reads via MiXCR and lists one record per CDR3 protein. The sample includes about 9,400 distinct CDR3 sequences, about 6.9% of them seen just once. The sample in question was lung tumor tissue, obtained at surgery. The receptors derive from a male donor with early-stage non-small cell lung cancer.

This clonotype was seen repeatedly, ten times or more. This chain uses TRBV7-3 with TRBJ2-3; D remains ambiguous. Deletions cut 2 bases from V and 1 base from J, with 10 bases between. Germline assignment: CDR1 SGHTA and CDR2 FQGTGA. The CDR3 spans 15 residues. Here the CDR3 reads CASSLGEARTDTQYF. The CDR3 nucleotides are TGTGCCAGCAGCTTAGGAGAGGCCCGCACAGATACGCAGTATTTT.

In this sample, this clonotype turned up many times. The V gene is TRBV19, the J gene TRBJ1-1, with TRBD1 as a possible D gene (5 bases). The ends were cut back, 10 bases at V and 7 bases at J, with 19 bases in the middle. The CDR3 extends over 13 amino acids. Germline lookup yields CDR1 LNHDA and CDR2 SQIVND (reference sequence). CDR3 sequence reads: CATSLTRDGEAFF. The CDR3 bases are TGTGCCACCTCTCTAACCCGGGACGGTGAAGCTTTCTTT.

This clonotype has ten or more counts. This chain links TRBV20-1 with TRBJ2-1, with D unclear. The CDR3 runs 12 residues. Trimming removed 5 bases from V and 4 bases from J, with 9 bases in between. Germline values: CDR1 DFQATT, CDR2 SNEGSKA (reference sequence). CDR3 bases: TGCAGTGCTTACACGGGTTACAATGAGCAGTTCTTC. It codes for CSAYTGYNEQFF.

This clonotype was seen ten or more times. The V and J genes are TRBV7-2 and TRBJ2-1; no clear D gene. Looked up from germline, CDR1 is SGHTA and CDR2 is FQGNSA. Trimming stripped 5 bases from V and 4 bases from J, with 9 bases between. The CDR3 extends over 13 amino acids. The CDR3 coding sequence is TGTGCCAGCAGCCGCGAGATATACAATGAGCAGTTCTTC. Translation: CASSREIYNEQFF.

This clonotype was seen ten or more times. The chain recombines TRBV11-2 with TRBJ1-5, with a tentative D call TRBD1 (6 bases). With 5 bases removed from V and 7 bases from J, the gap between germline ends came to 12 bases. Germline V gene lookup returns CDR1 SGHAT and CDR2 FQNNGV. There are 13 residues in the CDR3. CDR3 amino acids: CASSLQGGQPQHF. The CDR3 nucleotides are TGTGCCAGCAGCCTACAGGGTGGACAGCCCCAGCATTTT.

This clonotype was counted many times. V is TRBV10-3 and J is TRBJ2-2; 9 nucleotides agree with TRBD2. Germline V CDR1 and CDR2: ENHRY, SYGVKD. This CDR3 is built from 15 residues. The ends lost 4 bases at V and 4 bases at J; junction bases unmatched: 4. CDR3 sequence: CAISGTSGLTGELFF. The CDR3 DNA follows: TGTGCCATCAGTGGCACTAGCGGGCTCACCGGGGAGCTGTTTTTT.

This clonotype was counted ten times or more. J is TRBJ2-5 and V is TRBV12-3 or TRBV12-4; the D is unclear. Trimming took off 6 bases at V and 1 base at J, with 3 bases between the two ends. The CDR3 has 11 residues. The CDR3 nucleotides are TGTGCCAGCAGCTCCCAAGAGACCCAGTACTTC. Translating it yields CASSSQETQYF.

This clonotype has a handful of counts. V is TRBV20-1 and J is TRBJ2-7; D possibly corresponds to TRBD2 (5 bases). Germline-derived CDR1 and CDR2 are DFQATT and SNEGSKA (reference sequence). This CDR3 region has 12 residues. V was clipped by 6 bases and J by 6 bases, with 15 bases between them. In DNA, the CDR3 is TGCAGTGCGGGAGTTAGTGATCTCGAGCAGTACTTC. Translation: CSAGVSDLEQYF.

The sample holds many counts of this clonotype. The chain recombines TRBV5-4 with TRBJ2-1; unclear D gene. V was clipped by 1 base and J by 2 bases, with 10 bases between them. This CDR3 is built from 15 residues. The germline gives CDR1 SGHNT, CDR2 YYREEE (reference sequence). The CDR3 sequence is CASSLSPRTYNEQFF. CDR3 DNA: TGTGCCAGCAGCTTGTCCCCGAGAACCTACAATGAGCAGTTCTTC. The full variable domain, in which reference TRBV5-4 and TRBJ2-1 provide the parts outside the CDR3, is ETGVTQSPTHLIKTRGQQVTLRCSSQSGHNTVSWYQQALGQGPQFIFQYYREEENGRGNFPPRFSGLQFPNYSSELNVNALELDDSALYLCASSLSPRTYNEQFFGPGTRLTVL.

This clonotype was counted many times. The chain has TRBV9 and TRBJ2-5; 10 nucleotides align to TRBD2. Germline assignment: CDR1 SGDLS and CDR2 YYNGEE. J lost 4 bases, V lost 3 bases, and 6 bases had no gene match. The CDR3 is made up of 15 amino acids. CDR3 sequence: CASSEERGGRETQYF. The CDR3 DNA reads as TGTGCCAGCAGCGAAGAGCGGGGGGGCCGAGAGACCCAGTACTTC.

V is TRBV12-3 or TRBV12-4 and J is TRBJ1-6, with 7 bases lining up with TRBD1. This CDR3 is built from 16 residues. The ends lost 5 bases at V and 5 bases at J; junction bases unmatched: 9. For the CDR3, the DNA is TGTGCCAGCAGTCGGATACAGGGGATCAATAATTCACCCCTCCACTTT. The encoded protein is CASSRIQGINNSPLHF.

This clonotype showed up many times. This chain joins TRBV5-1 and TRBJ2-7, with D uncertain. Germline V gene lookup returns CDR1 SGHRS and CDR2 YFSETQ. The CDR3 consists of 16 residues. V gave up 4 bases and J gave up 6 bases, with 23 bases separating them. CDR3 loop: CASSRLPDPGVGEQYF. In DNA form, the CDR3 reads TGCGCCAGCAGCAGACTCCCGGACCCTGGCGTAGGCGAGCAGTACTTC.

This clonotype was seen ten or more times. The V gene is TRBV4-1, the J gene TRBJ1-4; 9 bases match TRBD1. Germline V gene data show CDR1 as MGHRA and CDR2 as YSYEKL. The CDR3 consists of 14 residues. With 5 bases clipped from V and 8 bases from J, the junction kept 6 bases outside the gene matches. The CDR3 sequence: CASSSRTGAEKLFF. For the CDR3, the DNA is TGCGCCAGCAGCTCCCGGACAGGGGCCGAAAAACTGTTTTTT.

This clonotype was seen many times. This chain links TRBV4-2 with TRBJ2-5, with D hard to call. Trimming shortened V by 0 bases and J by 7 bases, and 9 bases separated the two germline ends. The CDR3 is made up of 13 amino acids. Germline V gene lookup returns CDR1 LGHNA and CDR2 YNFKEQ. The CDR3 loop reads CASSQERGRTQYF. The CDR3 DNA is TGTGCCAGCAGCCAAGAACGCGGCAGGACCCAGTACTTC.

Ten or more counts support this clonotype. The chain joins TRBV7-8 to TRBJ2-5; unclear D gene. The CDR3 spans 13 residues. Germline values: CDR1 SGHVS, CDR2 FQNEAQ. Trimming shortened V by 0 bases and J by 2 bases, and 4 bases separated the two germline ends. The CDR3 region is CASSLAAQETQYF. The CDR3, as DNA: TGTGCCAGCAGCTTAGCCGCGCAAGAGACCCAGTACTTC.

This clonotype was observed a handful of times. The V and J genes are TRBV20-1 and TRBJ1-2; 7 bases line up with TRBD1. CDR1 DFQATT and CDR2 SNEGSKA come from the germline V gene (reference sequence). The CDR3 contains 17 residues. V lost 0 bases and J lost 4; bases outside the gene matches: 14. CDR3 nucleotides: TGCAGTGCTAGAGATTTGGCCAGGGGGGGAACCTTCTATGGCTACACCTTC. The encoded protein is CSARDLARGGTFYGYTF.

By share, this clonotype ranks as medium-sized (0.01 to 0.1%). The chain links TRBV27 to TRBJ1-5; a weak D match, TRBD1 (5 bases). This CDR3 has 16 amino acids. Germline CDR1 is MNHEY and CDR2 is SMNVEV (reference sequence). Between the trimmed V and J ends, which lost 1 base and 2 bases, there was a span of 12 bases. The CDR3 spells CASSLWGGSGNQPQHF. CDR3 in DNA: TGTGCCAGCAGTTTATGGGGGGGGTCGGGCAATCAGCCCCAGCATTTT.

The table lists this clonotype with many counts. The V gene is TRBV4-1, the J gene TRBJ2-1, with D maybe TRBD1 (6 bases). The V end lost 3 bases, the J end lost 10 bases, and 19 bases lay between the germline ends. Germline V CDR1 and CDR2: MGHRA, YSYEKL. CDR3 length equals 15 residues. The CDR3, as DNA: TGCGCCAGCAGCCATATGGACTCCCCCCAGGGGGAGCAGTTCTTC. It encodes CASSHMDSPQGEQFF.

Ten or more counts support this clonotype. The V gene is TRBV27, the J gene TRBJ2-7; the D gene is possibly TRBD1 (6 bases). V lost 7 bases and J 0 bases, leaving 13 bases between the germline ends. The CDR3 is 14 residues long. Germline loops: CDR1 MNHEY, CDR2 SMNVEV (reference sequence). As DNA, the CDR3 is TGTGCCAGCATCCGGACAGCCGACTCCTACGAGCAGTACTTC. It encodes CASIRTADSYEQYF.

This clonotype was counted ten times or more. The V gene is TRBV5-5, the J gene TRBJ1-4, with TRBD1 as a possible D gene (5 bases). The CDR3 extends over 15 amino acids. The V gene's germline CDR1 is SGHKS and CDR2 YYEKEE (reference sequence). The V end lost 3 bases, the J end lost 7 bases, and 16 bases lay between the germline ends. CDR3 DNA sequence: TGTGCCAGCAGCTCTATGGGGACCGGGGGTGAAAAACTGTTTTTT. It encodes CASSSMGTGGEKLFF.

This clonotype was picked up a small number of times. A much larger clonotype is one base distant, so this may be a read error. The V call is TRBV2, the J call TRBJ1-4, with a possible D match to TRBD1 (5 bases). The CDR3 length is 14 residues. Per germline, CDR1 SNHLY and CDR2 FYNNEI. The DNA for the CDR3 is TGTGCCAGCAGCGGAGGGACGAGGAATGGAAAACTGTTTTTT. Amino acids: CASSGGTRNGKLFF.

This clonotype was recorded many times. The genes are TRBV5-1 and TRBJ2-3; 12 nucleotides agree with TRBD2. The CDR3 covers 18 residues. The germline V gene encodes CDR1 SGHRS and CDR2 YFSETQ. V shed 3 bases and J 0 bases; nucleotides not matched to a gene: 8. CDR3 DNA: TGCGCCAGCAGCTCTGGACTAGCGGGATTAACTAGCACAGATACGCAGTATTTT. As protein: CASSSGLAGLTSTDTQYF.

This clonotype occurred many times. The gene calls are TRBV28 and TRBJ2-2, with D possibly called TRBD1 or TRBD2 (6 bases each). There are 13 residues in the CDR3. V dropped 6 bases and J dropped 4 bases, with 9 bases sitting between them. Germline CDR1 MDHEN, CDR2 SYDVKM. The CDR3 is CASRGGGTGELFF. CDR3 sequence (DNA): TGTGCCAGCAGGGGGGGCGGCACCGGGGAGCTGTTTTTT.

This clonotype is large. The chain links TRBV15 to TRBJ2-1, with D hard to call. The V and J ends lost 2 bases and 8 bases respectively, with 7 bases between them. There are 12 residues in the CDR3. Germline assignment: CDR1 LNHNV and CDR2 YYDKDF (reference sequence). CDR3 in amino acids: CATSRSWYEQFF. The CDR3 region has the DNA TGTGCCACCAGCAGATCTTGGTATGAGCAGTTCTTC.

This clonotype was seen ten or more times. The chain links TRBV28 to TRBJ1-5; TRBD1 is a possible D gene (5 bases). This CDR3 has 12 amino acids. The V end was cut by 8 bases, the J end by 2 bases, with 7 bases between. The germline CDR1 and CDR2 sequences are MDHEN and SYDVKM. The CDR3: CASGAGNQPQHF. The CDR3 DNA is TGTGCCAGCGGGGCTGGCAATCAGCCCCAGCATTTT.

This clonotype was seen many times. J is TRBJ1-1 and V is TRBV5-1, with D unclear. This CDR3 is built from 14 residues. The V end was cut by 0 bases, the J end by 4 bases, with 10 bases between. From germline, CDR1 is SGHRS and CDR2 YFSETQ. CDR3 nucleotide sequence: TGCGCCAGCAGCTTGGTTGATGTTGGCACTGAAGCTTTCTTT. It codes for CASSLVDVGTEAFF.

This clonotype rates as medium-sized (0.01 to 0.1%). V and J are TRBV7-9 and TRBJ1-5; the D is unclear. The CDR3 has 13 amino acids. Trimming removed 5 bases from V and 6 bases from J, with 11 bases in between. The germline gives CDR1 SEHNR, CDR2 FQNEAQ (reference sequence). CDR3 DNA: TGTGCCAGCAGCCCCTACCCGGGTCAGCCCCAGCATTTT. Translating gives CASSPYPGQPQHF.

This clonotype was counted ten times or more. This chain uses TRBV12-5 with TRBJ2-1; no reliable D call. The CDR3 runs to 14 residues. Between the trimmed V and J ends, which lost 6 bases and 1 base, there was a span of 10 bases. Germline CDR1 LGHNT, CDR2 FRNRAP. For the CDR3, the DNA is TGTGCTAGTGGAGCCGGCCTATCCTACAATGAGCAGTTCTTC. This gives the protein CASGAGLSYNEQFF.

This clonotype was recorded at least ten times. This chain uses TRBV7-8 with TRBJ1-3, with a tentative D call TRBD1 (5 bases). Germline values: CDR1 SGHVS, CDR2 FQNEAQ. The CDR3 is 15 amino acids. Trimming removed 5 bases from V and 2 bases from J, with 13 bases in between. CDR3 coding DNA: TGTGCCAGCAGCCCCGGGGGAGGGACTGGAAACACCATATATTTT. It codes for CASSPGGGTGNTIYF.

This clonotype was counted between two and nine times. The V gene is TRBV9, the J gene TRBJ1-2; no clear D gene. Trimming shortened V by 0 bases and J by 1 base, and 16 bases separated the two germline ends. Germline loops: CDR1 SGDLS, CDR2 YYNGEE. The CDR3 sequence is 17 residues long. DNA of the CDR3: TGTGCCAGCAGCGTAGGGACCGGTGAGAATGGTAACTATGGCTACACCTTC. Translating it yields CASSVGTGENGNYGYTF.

By proportion, this clonotype is medium-sized. The rearrangement uses TRBV11-2 and TRBJ2-3; D uncertain. In germline, CDR1 is SGHAT, CDR2 FQNNGV. The CDR3 has 13 residues. The V and J ends lost 6 bases and 1 base respectively, with 8 bases between them. CDR3 sequence (DNA): TGTGCCAGCAGTTGGACCGGCACAGATACGCAGTATTTT. Its translation: CASSWTGTDTQYF.

The sample holds many counts of this clonotype. V usage is TRBV6-5 and J usage is TRBJ2-3; 7 bases map to TRBD2. CDR1 is MNHEY, CDR2 SVGAGI, per germline. V shed 5 bases, J shed 1 base, and the junction held 3 bases outside the gene matches. The CDR3 contains 14 residues. This CDR3 reads CASSQRDGTDTQYF. In DNA form, the CDR3 reads TGTGCCAGCAGTCAGCGGGATGGCACAGATACGCAGTATTTT.